These 9 T cell receptor beta chains share one sample of origin, sequenced in a study of T-cell reconstitution after alpha-beta-depleted transplantation in children. Unique molecular identifiers were used to barcode this TCRbeta library. Each CDR3 protein gets one entry after TCRdb re-called the PCR reads with MiXCR. Of a few hundred thousand distinct CDR3 sequences detected, just over 20% appear once; the ten largest clones hold 3.5% to 4%. This specimen consisted of PBMCs from the stem cell graft donor, obtained from the stem cell graft. The receptors stem from a human donor who donated a stem cell graft to a child with acute myeloid leukemia.

This clonotype occurred many times. This rearrangement joins TRBV20-1 to TRBJ2-7, with a weak D call TRBD1 (6 bases). The CDR3 covers 13 residues. The germline CDR1 and CDR2 sequences are DFQATT and SNEGSKA (reference sequence). V was trimmed by 0 bases and J by 2 bases, leaving 8 bases between them. In nucleotides, the CDR3 is TGCAGTGCTAGAGATACAGGGACCTACGAGCAGTACTTC. This sequence encodes CSARDTGTYEQYF.

As regards this clonotype: A read error may be the cause here, since a much bigger clone is one base away. The chain uses TRBV7-2 and TRBJ2-3; a possible D gene is TRBD2 (6 bases). CDR3 length: 15 residues. CDR1 is SGHTA, CDR2 FQGNSA, per germline. The CDR3 reads CVSSWDSGLTDTQYF. The CDR3 bases are TGTGTCAGCAGTTGGGACTCCGGGCTCACAGATACGCAGTATTTT.

This clonotype came up a few times. The chain joins TRBV6-4 to TRBJ2-1; no clear D gene. V was cut by 0 bases and J by 9 bases, with 9 bases left in between. This CDR3 spans 13 amino acids. CDR1 is MRHNA and CDR2 is SNTAGT in the germline V gene. CDR3 in DNA: TGTGCCAGCAGTGACTCCGGGCCGTCTGAGCAGTTCTTC. Protein product: CASSDSGPSEQFF.

The rearrangement uses TRBV24-1 and TRBJ2-2, with D possibly called TRBD1 or TRBD2 (5 bases each). V lost 7 bases and J 11 bases, leaving 16 bases between the germline ends. There are 13 residues in the CDR3. CDR1 is KGHDR and CDR2 is SFDVKD in the germline V gene. The CDR3: CATRPGPTDELFF. CDR3 bases: TGTGCCACCAGGCCGGGACCGACGGATGAGCTGTTTTTT.

The chain combines TRBV6-5 with TRBJ2-5, with D maybe TRBD2 (5 bases). The CDR3 is made up of 16 amino acids. The V end lost 0 bases, the J end lost 0 bases, and 11 bases lay between the germline ends. Germline loops: CDR1 MNHEY, CDR2 SVGAGI. The CDR3 loop reads CASSYSRTGDQETQYF. The CDR3 nucleotides read TGTGCCAGCAGTTACTCGAGAACCGGGGACCAAGAGACCCAGTACTTC.

To note about this clonotype: A much larger clone lies a single base off, so this may be a read error. This rearrangement joins TRBV20-1 to TRBJ2-3, with TRBD2 matching 12 bases. Germline V gene lookup returns CDR1 DFQATT and CDR2 SNEGSKA (reference sequence). The CDR3 consists of 16 residues. The CDR3 nucleotides are TGCACTGCTGCTAGCGGGAGGGCCGGGGACACAGATACGCAGTATTTT. The encoded protein is CTAASGRAGDTDTQYF.

In the case of this clonotype: This may be a read error: a much more frequent sequence differs by one nucleotide. The chain joins TRBV27 to TRBJ2-1; weak D call: TRBD2 (6 bases). Per germline, CDR1 MNHEY and CDR2 SMNVEV (reference sequence). Trimming left V 4 bases short and J 0 bases short, with 7 bases between. The CDR3 loop spans 14 amino acids. The DNA for the CDR3 is TGTGCCAGCAGTTACGGGGGCTCCTACAATGAGCAGTTCTTC. As protein: CASSYGGSYNEQFF.

V is TRBV5-1 and J is TRBJ2-2; no firm D call. Germline CDR1 SGHRS, CDR2 YFSETQ. The CDR3 extends over 17 amino acids. The germline V and J ends were trimmed by 4 bases and 2 bases, with 18 bases remaining between them. The CDR3 spells CASSPRSESRNTGELFF. The CDR3 bases are TGCGCCAGCAGCCCTAGGAGCGAGAGCCGTAACACCGGGGAGCTGTTTTTT.

V and J are TRBV20-1 and TRBJ2-7, with D uncertain. Germline CDR1 is DFQATT and CDR2 is SNEGSKA (reference sequence). The germline V and J ends were trimmed by 3 bases and 0 bases, with 15 bases remaining between them. The CDR3 is 15 residues long. The CDR3 sequence is CSASRPYLFSYEQYF. In DNA, the CDR3 is TGCAGTGCTAGCCGACCTTACCTCTTCTCCTACGAGCAGTACTTC.